These 27 T cell receptor beta chains were all obtained from the same sample, sequenced in a study of beta chain features in type 1 diabetes. Every isolated RNA sample was fully reverse transcribed, so sequencing captured expressed TCRB transcripts. Libraries were prepared by immunoSEQ multiplex PCR; TCRdb keeps only in-frame clonotypes and omits some of them. The sample has under 950,000 clones; roughly a sixth are singletons. The sequenced material came from naive CD4+ T cells from blood. The receptor source for this set is a woman in her late teens or twenties in good health.

The rearrangement joins TRBV19 to TRBJ2-6, with D possibly TRBD2 on 5 matching bases. Deletions cut 3 bases from V and 0 bases from J, with 9 bases between. The CDR3 contains 16 residues. CDR1 LNHDA and CDR2 SQIVND come from the germline V gene (reference sequence). The DNA for the CDR3 is TGTGCCAGTAGTATTGCCGGGATCTCTGGGGCCAACGTCCTGACTTTC. It translates to CASSIAGISGANVLTF.

V and J are TRBV7-9 and TRBJ2-5; 10 bases agree with TRBD2. With 4 bases clipped from V and 13 bases from J, the junction kept 9 bases outside the gene matches. The CDR3 loop spans 13 amino acids. Germline V gene data show CDR1 as SEHNR and CDR2 as FQNEAQ (reference sequence). The CDR3 reads CASSSSGSTQLYF. Here the CDR3 DNA reads TGTGCCAGCAGCTCTAGCGGGAGTACACAATTGTACTTC.

The J gene is TRBJ2-7, the V gene TRBV9, with a possible D match to TRBD2 (7 bases). Germline-derived CDR1 and CDR2 are SGDLS and YYNGEE. This CDR3 spans 15 amino acids. V was trimmed by 4 bases and J by 4 bases, leaving 18 bases between them. The CDR3 sequence: CASSRRSGGWYEQYF. The CDR3 bases are TGTGCCAGCAGCCGTAGGTCGGGGGGCTGGTACGAGCAGTACTTC.

Details on this clone: The junction differs from germline at one of its ends, possibly a read error. J is TRBJ2-7 and V is TRBV7-7; 14 bases align to TRBD2. Germline V gene sequence: CDR1 SSHAT, CDR2 FNYEAQ (reference sequence). This CDR3 region has 17 residues. CDR3 region: CASSSSDQGLAGVEQYF. The CDR3 bases are TGTGCTAGCAGCTCTTCGGACCAGGGACTAGCGGGAGTTGAGCAGTACTTC.

The chain combines TRBV19 with TRBJ2-3; possibly TRBD2 for D (6 bases). This CDR3 region has 15 residues. Germline CDR1 reads LNHDA; CDR2 reads SQIVND (reference sequence). V gave up 4 bases and J gave up 0 bases, with 11 bases separating them. Here the CDR3 DNA reads TGTGCCAGTAGTAATTGGCGGGAAAGCACAGATACGCAGTATTTT. This codes for CASSNWRESTDTQYF.

The V and J genes are TRBV5-4 and TRBJ1-6, with TRBD1 matching over 7 bases. Germline V gene data show CDR1 as SGHNT and CDR2 as YYREEE (reference sequence). J gave up 7 bases and V 7 bases, and 8 bases lay outside the gene matches. There are 14 residues in the CDR3. CDR3 region: CASRQTGANSPLHF. The DNA of the CDR3 is TGTGCCAGCCGTCAAACAGGGGCGAATTCACCCCTCCACTTT.

This clone has more than one count but fewer than ten. In DNA, the CDR3 is TGTGCCAGCAGTAAGACAGTTAACTATGGCTACACCTTC. Its translation: CASSKTVNYGYTF. The V gene is TRBV5-6, the J gene TRBJ1-2; TRBD1 might be the D (5 bases). This CDR3 is built from 13 residues. The germline V gene has CDR1 SGHDT and CDR2 YYEEEE. The germline V and J ends were trimmed by 5 bases and 1 base, with 9 bases remaining between them.

V and J are TRBV11-2 and TRBJ2-5; TRBD2 agrees at 7 bases. The CDR3 has 15 residues. Germline loops: CDR1 SGHAT, CDR2 FQNNGV. Germline trimming cut 7 bases from V and 5 bases from J; bases unmatched to any gene: 13. CDR3 region: CASTGLESVLETQYF. CDR3 sequence (DNA): TGTGCCAGCACCGGACTAGAATCAGTTCTCGAGACCCAGTACTTC.

The chain uses TRBV4-2 and TRBJ1-4; D is uncertain. Germline V gene data show CDR1 as LGHNA and CDR2 as YNFKEQ. CDR3 size: 15 residues. V was shortened by 3 bases and J by 8 bases, with 16 bases between the two germline ends. The DNA of the CDR3 is TGTGCCAGCAGCCAGGTAACGGGAAGAGGCGAAAAACTGTTTTTT. It is translated as CASSQVTGRGEKLFF.

V usage is TRBV7-2 and J usage is TRBJ1-5; D might be TRBD1 (5 bases). From germline, CDR1 is SGHTA and CDR2 FQGNSA. The V end lost 2 bases, the J end lost 7 bases, and 15 bases lay between the germline ends. The CDR3 consists of 15 residues. The CDR3 sequence: CASSLSRTRGQPQHF. CDR3 sequence (DNA): TGTGCCAGCAGCTTATCCCGGACTCGGGGGCAGCCCCAGCATTTT.

This rearrangement joins TRBV19 to TRBJ2-1; 14 bases map to TRBD2. The length of the CDR3 is 19 residues. Germline values: CDR1 LNHDA, CDR2 SQIVND (reference sequence). J gave up 8 bases and V 8 bases, and 20 bases lay outside the gene matches. In nucleotides, the CDR3 is TGTGCCAGTCTGGGAGGCGGGACTAGCGGGAGAGGGCTTGTGGATGAGCAGTTCTTC. Its translation is CASLGGGTSGRGLVDEQFF.

This clone was recorded a few times. The rearrangement links TRBV6-1 to TRBJ2-1, with a possible D match to TRBD2 (6 bases). This CDR3 region has 14 residues. The V gene lost 3 bases and the J gene lost 4 bases, with 10 bases spanning the gap. Germline CDR1 MNHNS, CDR2 SASEGT. The CDR3 loop reads CASSDLSGYNEQFF. In DNA form, the CDR3 reads TGTGCCAGCAGTGACCTTAGCGGATACAATGAGCAGTTCTTC.

A few counts support this clone. V and J are TRBV19 and TRBJ1-5; 7 positions match TRBD1. Trimming cost V 4 bases and J 0 bases; bases outside gene matches: 9. Germline values: CDR1 LNHDA, CDR2 SQIVND (reference sequence). The CDR3 consists of 17 residues. Here the CDR3 DNA reads TGTGCCAGTAGTAACAATCGGGGGGACAGTAGCAATCAGCCCCAGCATTTT. Its protein product is CASSNNRGDSSNQPQHF.

The chain has TRBV27 and TRBJ2-7; TRBD2 is a possible D gene (6 bases). There are 14 residues in the CDR3. Germline V gene sequence: CDR1 MNHEY, CDR2 SMNVEV (reference sequence). V gave up 5 bases and J gave up 0 bases, with 11 bases separating them. The CDR3 region is CASSPWRDSYEQYF. The CDR3, as DNA: TGTGCCAGCAGTCCCTGGCGGGACTCCTACGAGCAGTACTTC.

This clone showed up just a few times. This chain uses TRBV18 with TRBJ2-1; no reliable D call. CDR1 is KGHSH and CDR2 is LQKENI in the germline V gene. Trimming stripped 1 base from V and 5 bases from J, with 6 bases between. The length of the CDR3 is 13 residues. The CDR3 nucleotides are TGTGCCAGCTCACCACTACGTCACAATGAGCAGTTCTTC. Encoded protein: CASSPLRHNEQFF.

The genes are TRBV7-8 and TRBJ2-3, with D maybe TRBD1 (6 bases). Germline V gives CDR1 SGHVS, CDR2 FQNEAQ. The CDR3 spans 15 residues. V was cut by 2 bases and J by 2 bases, with 11 bases left in between. CDR3 region: CASSLFGGATDTQYF. CDR3 coding DNA: TGTGCCAGCAGCTTATTTGGGGGCGCCACAGATACGCAGTATTTT.

This rearrangement joins TRBV6-1 to TRBJ1-1; 7 bases are shared with TRBD1. CDR1 MNHNS and CDR2 SASEGT come from the germline V gene. This CDR3 is 13 amino acids long. V shed 11 bases, J shed 1 base, and the junction held 7 bases outside the gene matches. The CDR3 DNA is TGTGCCGGCCAGACAGGGACGAACACTGAAGCTTTCTTT. It specifies CAGQTGTNTEAFF.

The chain links TRBV6-5 to TRBJ2-1; either TRBD1 or TRBD2 may fit D (7 bases each). V lost 6 bases and J lost 8, with 20 bases in between. The germline gives CDR1 MNHEY, CDR2 SVGAGI. This CDR3 has 15 residues. The CDR3 DNA is TGTGCCAGCAGGACGTCAGGGGGGGTTAGTCATGAGCAGTTCTTC. It encodes CASRTSGGVSHEQFF.

The V and J genes are TRBV29-1 and TRBJ2-5; no reliable D call. The V gene lost 4 bases and the J gene lost 3 bases, with 9 bases spanning the gap. There are 12 residues in the CDR3. Germline-derived CDR1 and CDR2 are SQVTM and ANQGSEA. CDR3 sequence: CSVAHSKETQYF. The DNA for the CDR3 is TGCAGCGTTGCCCACAGCAAAGAGACCCAGTACTTC.

Comments on this clone: The same CDR3 can be traced to other DNA sequences in this sample. V and J are TRBV18 and TRBJ2-5; unclear D gene. Trimming left V 3 bases short and J 4 bases short, with 3 bases between. Per germline, CDR1 KGHSH and CDR2 LQKENI. The CDR3 consists of 11 residues. CDR3 residues: CASSPGETQYF. The CDR3 coding sequence is TGTGCCAGCTCACCGGGAGAGACCCAGTACTTC.

This clone was counted only a few times. The chain employs TRBV7-2 and TRBJ2-2, with TRBD2 as a possible D gene (5 bases). V lost 3 bases and J 0 bases, leaving 11 bases between the germline ends. The germline CDR1 and CDR2 sequences are SGHTA and FQGNSA. The CDR3 runs to 16 residues. The CDR3 nucleotides read TGTGCCAGCAGCTTGGCGGGTAGAACGAACACCGGGGAGCTGTTTTTT. Translating it yields CASSLAGRTNTGELFF.

This clone was observed a handful of times. J is TRBJ1-6 and V is TRBV9, with 7 bases identical to TRBD1. V lost 8 bases, J lost 6 bases, and 8 bases stayed unmatched. The CDR3 spans 14 residues. Per the germline V gene, CDR1 is SGDLS and CDR2 is YYNGEE. The CDR3 bases are TGTGCCAGTGACCAACAGGGGTTTAATTCACCCCTCCACTTT. It yields the protein CASDQQGFNSPLHF.

This clone was found a few times. V gene TRBV7-9 combines with J gene TRBJ2-7; 8 bases fit TRBD2. V dropped 3 bases and J dropped 4; count of bases not matched to a gene: 11. Germline CDR1 is SEHNR and CDR2 is FQNEAQ (reference sequence). CDR3 length equals 16 residues. The CDR3 protein is CASSFMGLGYGYEQYF. Written as DNA, the CDR3 is TGTGCCAGCAGCTTTATGGGACTAGGTTATGGTTACGAGCAGTACTTC. The complete variable domain, with remaining parts taken from reference TRBV7-9 and TRBJ2-7, reads DTGVSQNPRHKITKRGQNVTFRCDPISEHNRLYWYRQTLGQGPEFLTYFQNEAQLEKSRLLSDRFSAERPKGSFSTLEIQRTEQGDSAMYLCASSFMGLGYGYEQYFGPGTRLTVT.

V gene TRBV6-5 combines with J gene TRBJ2-7; a possible D gene is TRBD2 (7 bases). The V gene lost 2 bases and the J gene lost 3 bases, with 17 bases spanning the gap. The V gene's germline CDR1 is MNHEY and CDR2 SVGAGI. The CDR3 contains 16 residues. The CDR3 here is CASSYGGWEGNYEQYF. As DNA, the CDR3 is TGTGCCAGCAGTTACGGGGGCTGGGAGGGGAACTACGAGCAGTACTTC.

This clone has just a few counts. The genes are TRBV27 and TRBJ2-7; 7 positions agree with TRBD1. V was pared by 5 bases and J by 4 bases, with 8 bases of the junction left unmatched. The CDR3 is 14 residues long. CDR1 is MNHEY, CDR2 SMNVEV, per germline (reference sequence). The chain's CDR3 is CASSPELDRYEQYF. The CDR3 DNA sequence: TGTGCCAGCAGTCCAGAGCTGGACAGGTACGAGCAGTACTTC.

This chain links TRBV11-2 with TRBJ2-7; D perhaps matches TRBD1 (6 bases). The length of the CDR3 is 14 residues. Trimming removed 6 bases at V and 1 base at J, with 13 bases between. Germline CDR1 and CDR2: SGHAT and FQNNGV. CDR3 region: CASRQNTGSYEQYF. CDR3 DNA: TGTGCCAGCAGGCAAAATACAGGGTCCTACGAGCAGTACTTC.

About this clone itself: This same CDR3 is encoded by further DNA sequences in the sample. This chain links TRBV18 with TRBJ2-7; TRBD1 might be the D (6 bases). There are 14 residues in the CDR3. V lost 0 bases to trimming and J lost 5 bases, with 11 bases between them. Germline CDR1 and CDR2: KGHSH and LQKENI. CDR3 DNA sequence: TGTGCCAGCTCACCACCGAGCAGGGGAAACGAGCAGTACTTC. Amino acid sequence: CASSPPSRGNEQYF.